This T cell receptor (beta chain) appears in the sequencing data of a study of early T cells in non-severe SARS-CoV-2 infection. On the study more broadly: Sequencing input comprised bulk RNA from unsorted whole blood; chain pairing was not available. General observations from the study: Matching against VDJdb likely underestimated virus-specific expansions, favoring anti-spike CD8.

Attachment of unique molecular identifiers to individual cDNA molecules was performed. TCRdb independently ran MiXCR on the 5' RACE reads; one entry per CDR3 protein. In the table there are approximately 65,000 distinct CDR3 sequences, about a tenth of which are singletons. Only a few counts were recorded for this clonotype. What it binds is not known. The sample comprised whole blood. The sequence was obtained from an adult who was a healthcare worker with PCR-confirmed SARS-CoV-2 infection or an uninfected control (not recorded which).

The CDR3 coding sequence is TGCAGTGCTAGAGATCGGGAACATTACAATGAGCAGTTCTTC. This sequence encodes CSARDREHYNEQFF. The J gene is TRBJ2-1, the V gene TRBV20-1; TRBD2 might be the D (5 bases). The V gene's germline CDR1 is DFQATT and CDR2 SNEGSKA (reference sequence). The CDR3 length is 14 residues. V lost 0 bases, J lost 4 bases, and 10 bases lay in between.